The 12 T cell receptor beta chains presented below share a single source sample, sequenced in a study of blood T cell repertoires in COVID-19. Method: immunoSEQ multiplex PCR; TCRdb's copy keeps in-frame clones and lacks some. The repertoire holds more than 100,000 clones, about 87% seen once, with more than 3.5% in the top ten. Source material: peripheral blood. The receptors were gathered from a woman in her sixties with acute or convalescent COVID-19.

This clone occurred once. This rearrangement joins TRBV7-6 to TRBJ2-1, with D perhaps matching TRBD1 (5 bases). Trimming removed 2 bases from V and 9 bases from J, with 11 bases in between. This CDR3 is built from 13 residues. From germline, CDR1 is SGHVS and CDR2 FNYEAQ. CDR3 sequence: CASSLQGLGEQFF. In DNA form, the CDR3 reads TGTGCCAGCAGCTTACAGGGATTGGGTGAGCAGTTCTTC.

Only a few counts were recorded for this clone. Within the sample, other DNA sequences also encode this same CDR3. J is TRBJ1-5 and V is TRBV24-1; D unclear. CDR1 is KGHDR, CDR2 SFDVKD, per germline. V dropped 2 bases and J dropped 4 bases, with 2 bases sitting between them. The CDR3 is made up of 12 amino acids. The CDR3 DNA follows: TGTGCCACCAGTGATTCGAATCAGCCCCAGCATTTT. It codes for CATSDSNQPQHF.

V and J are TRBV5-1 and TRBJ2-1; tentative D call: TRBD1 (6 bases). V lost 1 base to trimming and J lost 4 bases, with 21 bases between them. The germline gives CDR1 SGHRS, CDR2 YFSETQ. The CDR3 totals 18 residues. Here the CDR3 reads CASSLTGLMDRFYNEQFF. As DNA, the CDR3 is TGCGCCAGCAGCTTGACCGGTTTGATGGACAGATTTTACAATGAGCAGTTCTTC.

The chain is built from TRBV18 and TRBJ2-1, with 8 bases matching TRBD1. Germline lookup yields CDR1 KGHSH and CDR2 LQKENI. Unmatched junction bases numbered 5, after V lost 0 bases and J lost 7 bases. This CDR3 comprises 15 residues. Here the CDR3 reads CASSPPPTGVNEQFF. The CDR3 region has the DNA TGTGCCAGCTCACCACCCCCGACAGGGGTTAATGAGCAGTTCTTC.

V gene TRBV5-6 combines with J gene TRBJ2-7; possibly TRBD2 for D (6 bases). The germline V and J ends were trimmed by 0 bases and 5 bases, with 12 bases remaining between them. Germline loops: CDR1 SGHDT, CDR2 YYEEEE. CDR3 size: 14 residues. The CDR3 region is CASSLARGIDEQYV. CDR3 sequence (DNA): TGTGCCAGCAGCTTGGCGCGGGGCATCGACGAGCAGTACGTC.

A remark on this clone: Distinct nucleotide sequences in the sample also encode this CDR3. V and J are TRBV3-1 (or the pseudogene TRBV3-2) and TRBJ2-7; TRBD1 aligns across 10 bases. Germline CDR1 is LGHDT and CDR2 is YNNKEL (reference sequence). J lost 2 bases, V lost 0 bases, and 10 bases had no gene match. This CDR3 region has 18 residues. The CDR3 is CASSQDPRGTGDPYEQYV. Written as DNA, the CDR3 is TGTGCCAGCAGCCAAGACCCTCGGGGGACAGGGGATCCCTACGAGCAGTACGTC.

CDR3 nucleotide sequence: TGTGCCAGTGGGGGACAGGGGGCTTTCTATGGCTACACCTTC. Translated: CASGGQGAFYGYTF. The chain carries TRBV19 and TRBJ1-2, with 12 positions matching TRBD1. This CDR3 has 14 amino acids. Trimming cost V 8 bases and J 4 bases; bases outside gene matches: 5. The V gene's germline CDR1 is LNHDA and CDR2 SQIVND (reference sequence).

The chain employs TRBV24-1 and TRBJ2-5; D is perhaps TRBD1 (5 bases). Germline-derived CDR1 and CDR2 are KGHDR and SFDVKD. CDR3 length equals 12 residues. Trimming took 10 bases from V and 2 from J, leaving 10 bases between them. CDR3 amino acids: CATADSQETQYF. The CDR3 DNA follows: TGTGCCACGGCAGACAGTCAAGAGACCCAGTACTTC.

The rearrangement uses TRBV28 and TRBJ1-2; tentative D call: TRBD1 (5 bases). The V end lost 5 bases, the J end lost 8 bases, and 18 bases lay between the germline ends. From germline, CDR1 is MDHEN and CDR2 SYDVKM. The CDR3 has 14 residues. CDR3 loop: CASSPSTRQHGYTF. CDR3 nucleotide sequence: TGTGCCAGCAGTCCCTCCACCAGACAGCACGGCTACACCTTC.

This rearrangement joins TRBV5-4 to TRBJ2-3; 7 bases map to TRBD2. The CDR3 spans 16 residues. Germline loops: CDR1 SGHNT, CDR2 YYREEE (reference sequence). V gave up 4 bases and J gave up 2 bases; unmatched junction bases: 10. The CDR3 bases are TGTGCCAGCAGCCTTAGGACCGGGGGGAACACAGATACGCAGTATTTT. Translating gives CASSLRTGGNTDTQYF.

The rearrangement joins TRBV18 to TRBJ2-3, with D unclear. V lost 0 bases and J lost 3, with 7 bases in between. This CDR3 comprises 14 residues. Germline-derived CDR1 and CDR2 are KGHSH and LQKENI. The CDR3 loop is CASSPPTWTDTQYF. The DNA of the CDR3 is TGTGCCAGCTCACCACCGACTTGGACAGATACGCAGTATTTT.

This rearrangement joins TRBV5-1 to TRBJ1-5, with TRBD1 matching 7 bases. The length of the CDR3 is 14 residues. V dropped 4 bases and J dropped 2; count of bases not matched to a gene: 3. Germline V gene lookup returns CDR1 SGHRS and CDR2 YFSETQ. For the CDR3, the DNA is TGCGCCAGCAGCGAGGGGACAGGCAATCAGCCCCAGCATTTT. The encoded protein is CASSEGTGNQPQHF. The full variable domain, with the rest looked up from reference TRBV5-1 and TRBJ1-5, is KAGVTQTPRYLIKTRGQQVTLSCSPISGHRSVSWYQQTPGQGLQFLFEYFSETQRNKGNFPGRFSGRQFSNSRSEMNVSTLELGDSALYLCASSEGTGNQPQHFGDGTRLSIL.